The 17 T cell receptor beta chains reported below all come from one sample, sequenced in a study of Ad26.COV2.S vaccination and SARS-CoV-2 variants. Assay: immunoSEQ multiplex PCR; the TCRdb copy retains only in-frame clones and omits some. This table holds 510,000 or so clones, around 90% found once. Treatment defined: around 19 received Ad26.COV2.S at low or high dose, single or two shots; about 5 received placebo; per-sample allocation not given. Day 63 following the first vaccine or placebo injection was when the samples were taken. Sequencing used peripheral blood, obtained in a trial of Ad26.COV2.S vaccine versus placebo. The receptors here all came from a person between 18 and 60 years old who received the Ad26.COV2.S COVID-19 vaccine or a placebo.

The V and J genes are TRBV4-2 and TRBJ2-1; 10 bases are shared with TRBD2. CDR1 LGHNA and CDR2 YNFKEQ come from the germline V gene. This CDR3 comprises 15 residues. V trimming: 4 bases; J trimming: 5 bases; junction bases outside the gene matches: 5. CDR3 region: CASSPSGRVHNEQFF. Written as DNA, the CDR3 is TGTGCCAGCAGCCCGAGCGGGAGGGTACACAATGAGCAGTTCTTC.

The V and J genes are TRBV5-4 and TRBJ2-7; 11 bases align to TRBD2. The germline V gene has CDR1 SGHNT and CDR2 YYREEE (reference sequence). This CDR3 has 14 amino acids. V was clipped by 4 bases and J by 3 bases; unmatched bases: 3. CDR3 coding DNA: TGTGCCAGCAGCGAGGGACTAGCGGACTACGAGCAGTACTTC. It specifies CASSEGLADYEQYF.

Here the CDR3 reads CASSLTTGELFF. Written as DNA, the CDR3 is TGTGCCAGCAGCTTGACCACCGGGGAGCTGTTTTTT. The chain recombines TRBV9 with TRBJ2-2, with D unclear. Trimming left V 4 bases short and J 4 bases short, with 5 bases between. The length of the CDR3 is 12 residues. Germline loops: CDR1 SGDLS, CDR2 YYNGEE.

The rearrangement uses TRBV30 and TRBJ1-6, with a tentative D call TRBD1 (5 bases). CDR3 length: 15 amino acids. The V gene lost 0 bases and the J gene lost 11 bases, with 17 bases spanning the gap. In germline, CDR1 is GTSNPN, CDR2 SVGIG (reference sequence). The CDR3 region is CAWSVPGEGLTPLHF. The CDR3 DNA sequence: TGTGCCTGGAGTGTTCCGGGGGAGGGTTTGACACCCCTCCACTTT.

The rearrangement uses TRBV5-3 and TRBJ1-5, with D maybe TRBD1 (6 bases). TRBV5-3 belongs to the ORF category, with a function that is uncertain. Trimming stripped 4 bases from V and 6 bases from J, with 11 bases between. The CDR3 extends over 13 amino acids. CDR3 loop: CARSQVRGQPQHF. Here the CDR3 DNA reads TGTGCCAGAAGCCAAGTCAGGGGTCAGCCCCAGCATTTT.

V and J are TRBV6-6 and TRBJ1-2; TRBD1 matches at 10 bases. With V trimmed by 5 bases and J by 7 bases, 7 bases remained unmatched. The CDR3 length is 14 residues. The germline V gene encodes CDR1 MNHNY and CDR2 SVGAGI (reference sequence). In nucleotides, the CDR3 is TGTGCCAGCAGTCCTGGGACAGGGGAGAGTGGCTACACCTTC. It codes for CASSPGTGESGYTF.

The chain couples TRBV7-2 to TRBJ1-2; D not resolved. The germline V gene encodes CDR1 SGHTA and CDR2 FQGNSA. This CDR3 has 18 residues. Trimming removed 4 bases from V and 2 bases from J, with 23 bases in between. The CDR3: CASSSIDGRGVGNYGYTF. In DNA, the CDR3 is TGTGCCAGCAGCTCTATTGACGGTCGGGGAGTGGGGAACTATGGCTACACCTTC. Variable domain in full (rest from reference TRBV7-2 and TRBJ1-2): GAGVSQSPSNKVTEKGKDVELRCDPISGHTALYWYRQSLGQGLEFLIYFQGNSAPDKSGLPSDRFSAERTGGSVSTLTIQRTQQEDSAVYLCASSSIDGRGVGNYGYTFGSGTRLTVV.

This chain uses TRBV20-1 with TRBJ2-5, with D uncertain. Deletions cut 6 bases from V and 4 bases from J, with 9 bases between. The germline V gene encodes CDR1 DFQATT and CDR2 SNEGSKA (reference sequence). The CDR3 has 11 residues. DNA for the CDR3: TGCAGTGCCCGGCCCGTAGAGACCCAGTACTTC. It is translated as CSARPVETQYF.

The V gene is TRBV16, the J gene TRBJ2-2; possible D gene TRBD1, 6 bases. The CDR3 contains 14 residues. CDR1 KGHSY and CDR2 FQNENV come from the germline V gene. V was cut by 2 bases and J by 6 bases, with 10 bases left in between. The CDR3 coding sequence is TGTGCCAGCAGCCAAAAACAGGGATCCGGGGAGCTGTTTTTT. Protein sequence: CASSQKQGSGELFF.

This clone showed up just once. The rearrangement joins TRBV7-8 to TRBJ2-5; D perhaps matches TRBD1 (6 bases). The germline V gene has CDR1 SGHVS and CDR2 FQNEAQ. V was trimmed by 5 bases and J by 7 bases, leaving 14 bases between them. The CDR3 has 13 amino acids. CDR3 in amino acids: CASSKHRDGTQYF. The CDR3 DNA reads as TGTGCCAGCAGCAAACACAGGGACGGGACCCAGTACTTC.

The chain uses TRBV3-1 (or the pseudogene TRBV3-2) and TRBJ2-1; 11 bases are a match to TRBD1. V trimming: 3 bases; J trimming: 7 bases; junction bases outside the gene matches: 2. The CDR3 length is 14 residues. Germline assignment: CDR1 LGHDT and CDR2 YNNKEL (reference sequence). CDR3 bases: TGTGCCAGCAGCCAGGACAGGGGGCGAAATGAGCAGTTCTTC. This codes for CASSQDRGRNEQFF.

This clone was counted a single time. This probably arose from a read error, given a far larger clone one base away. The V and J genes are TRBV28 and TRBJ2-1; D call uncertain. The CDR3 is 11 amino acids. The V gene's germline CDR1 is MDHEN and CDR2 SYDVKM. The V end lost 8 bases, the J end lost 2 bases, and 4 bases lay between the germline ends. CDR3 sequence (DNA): TGTGCCAGCGGTACCTACAATGAGCAGTTCTTC. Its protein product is CASGTYNEQFF.

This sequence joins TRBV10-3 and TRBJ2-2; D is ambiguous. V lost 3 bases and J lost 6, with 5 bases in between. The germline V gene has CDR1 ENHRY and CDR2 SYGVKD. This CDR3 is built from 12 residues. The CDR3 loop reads CAISDGPGELFF. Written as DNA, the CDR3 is TGTGCCATCAGTGATGGTCCCGGGGAGCTGTTTTTT.

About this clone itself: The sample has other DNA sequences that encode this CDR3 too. The CDR3 region is CASSSIYEQYF. CDR3 DNA: TGTGCCAGCAGTTCGATCTACGAGCAGTACTTC. J is TRBJ2-7 and V is TRBV12-3 or TRBV12-4; no definite D call. The CDR3 has 11 residues. The V end lost 4 bases, the J end lost 3 bases, and 4 bases lay between the germline ends.

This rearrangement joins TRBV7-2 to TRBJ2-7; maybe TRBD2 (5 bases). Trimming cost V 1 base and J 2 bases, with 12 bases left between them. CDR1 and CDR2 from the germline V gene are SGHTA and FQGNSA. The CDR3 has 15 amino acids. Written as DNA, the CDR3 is TGTGCCAGCAGCTTAGACCTAGCCTTAGCCTACGAGCAGTACTTC. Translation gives CASSLDLALAYEQYF.

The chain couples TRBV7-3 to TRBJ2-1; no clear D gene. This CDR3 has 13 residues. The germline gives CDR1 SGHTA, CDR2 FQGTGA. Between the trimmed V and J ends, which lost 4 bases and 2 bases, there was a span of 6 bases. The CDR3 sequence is CASSSTPYNEQFF. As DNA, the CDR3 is TGTGCCAGCAGCTCTACACCCTACAATGAGCAGTTCTTC.

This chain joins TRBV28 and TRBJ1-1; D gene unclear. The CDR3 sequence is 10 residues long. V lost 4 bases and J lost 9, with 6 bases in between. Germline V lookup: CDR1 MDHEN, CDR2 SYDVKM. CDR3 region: CASSSRQAFF. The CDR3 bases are TGTGCCAGCAGTTCACGACAAGCTTTCTTT.